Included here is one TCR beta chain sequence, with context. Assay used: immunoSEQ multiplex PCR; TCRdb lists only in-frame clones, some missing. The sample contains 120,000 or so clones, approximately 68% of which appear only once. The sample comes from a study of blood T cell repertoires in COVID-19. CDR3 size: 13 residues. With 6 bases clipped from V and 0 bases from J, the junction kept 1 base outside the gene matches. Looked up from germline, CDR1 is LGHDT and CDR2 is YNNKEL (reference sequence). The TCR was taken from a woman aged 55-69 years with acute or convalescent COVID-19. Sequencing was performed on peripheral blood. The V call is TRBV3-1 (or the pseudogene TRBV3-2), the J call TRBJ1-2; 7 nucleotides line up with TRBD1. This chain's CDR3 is CASRQGPNYGYTF. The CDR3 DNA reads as TGTGCCAGCAGACAGGGGCCTAACTATGGCTACACCTTC.